The next 17 T cell receptor beta chains were all read from a single sample in a study of cytomegalovirus exposure and HLA in healthy donors. Use of 60 Vbeta and 13 Jbeta primers characterized the PCR. Measured with immunoSEQ multiplex PCR; TCRdb has only the in-frame clones, and not every one. In the table there are 150,000 to 200,000 clones, 75% to 85% of which are singletons. Source material: PBMCs. Every receptor here comes from a man aged 25-45 years in good health and CMV-seronegative.

V is TRBV28 and J is TRBJ1-5; 12 nucleotides match TRBD1. V was clipped by 4 bases and J by 3 bases; unmatched bases: 28. This CDR3 contains 24 residues. CDR1 MDHEN and CDR2 SYDVKM come from the germline V gene. CDR3: CASSSDPLGRETGQGAKVNQPQHF. DNA of the CDR3: TGTGCCAGCAGTTCCGATCCCCTTGGCCGAGAAACGGGACAGGGGGCTAAGGTCAATCAGCCCCAGCATTTT.

The J gene is TRBJ2-5, the V gene TRBV27; D remains ambiguous. This CDR3 region has 13 residues. Trimming took off 3 bases at V and 3 bases at J, with 8 bases between the two ends. Germline V gives CDR1 MNHEY, CDR2 SMNVEV (reference sequence). In nucleotides, the CDR3 is TGTGCCAGCAGTTTTATTAATGAAGAGACCCAGTACTTC. Residues: CASSFINEETQYF.

The chain combines TRBV9 with TRBJ1-2, with unresolved D. The CDR3 length is 12 residues. Germline values: CDR1 SGDLS, CDR2 YYNGEE. Trimming shortened V by 7 bases and J by 9 bases, and 16 bases separated the two germline ends. The CDR3 is CASQMVAGSYTF. In nucleotides, the CDR3 is TGTGCCAGCCAAATGGTGGCCGGGAGCTACACCTTC.

The rearrangement links TRBV5-1 to TRBJ2-7; TRBD2 aligns across 16 bases. The length of the CDR3 is 18 residues. The trim removed 3 bases at V and 3 bases at J, leaving 9 bases unmatched. The germline CDR1 and CDR2 sequences are SGHRS and YFSETQ. In nucleotides, the CDR3 is TGCGCCAGCAGCTCGGGGACTAGCGGGAGGGCCCCCTACTACGAGCAGTACTTC. Its translation: CASSSGTSGRAPYYEQYF.

This chain links TRBV5-5 with TRBJ2-2; D remains ambiguous. The germline V gene encodes CDR1 SGHKS and CDR2 YYEKEE (reference sequence). V lost 1 base and J 0 bases, leaving 7 bases between the germline ends. The CDR3 is 15 amino acids. The CDR3 nucleotides are TGTGCCAGCAGCTTGCAGGTTGCGAACACCGGGGAGCTGTTTTTT. Protein product: CASSLQVANTGELFF.

CDR3 sequence: CASSRVGLYTEAFF. For the CDR3, the DNA is TGTGCCAGCAGCCGGGTGGGTCTTTACACTGAAGCTTTCTTT. The chain employs TRBV7-2 and TRBJ1-1; D gene uncertain. The CDR3 has 14 residues. V was pared by 5 bases and J by 3 bases, with 13 bases between. The V gene's germline CDR1 is SGHTA and CDR2 FQGNSA.

The CDR3 loop is CASSLGQGGNQPQHF. The CDR3 coding sequence is TGTGCCAGCAGCTTGGGACAGGGTGGCAATCAGCCCCAGCATTTT. The chain recombines TRBV5-8 with TRBJ1-5; 7 bases line up with TRBD1. CDR1 is SGHTS, CDR2 YDEGEE, per germline. V shed 0 bases and J 2 bases; nucleotides not matched to a gene: 2. CDR3 length: 15 residues. The whole variable domain, filled in from reference TRBV5-8 and TRBJ1-5, reads EAGVTQSPTHLIKTRGQQATLRCSPISGHTSVYWYQQALGLGLQFLLWYDEGEERNRGNFPPRFSGRQFPNYSSELNVNALELEDSALYLCASSLGQGGNQPQHFGDGTRLSIL.

In the case of this clone: Other nucleotide sequences in the sample specify the same CDR3. The chain combines TRBV5-1 with TRBJ1-5; D might be TRBD1 (5 bases). Germline V gives CDR1 SGHRS, CDR2 YFSETQ. The CDR3 is 15 residues long. The germline V and J ends were trimmed by 1 base and 0 bases, with 8 bases remaining between them. Written as DNA, the CDR3 is TGCGCCAGCAGCTTGTCCGGGGGTAGCAATCAGCCCCAGCATTTT. Protein sequence: CASSLSGGSNQPQHF.

The chain employs TRBV9 and TRBJ2-2; TRBD1 aligns across 9 bases. Germline assignment: CDR1 SGDLS and CDR2 YYNGEE. The CDR3 sequence is 16 residues long. Trimming cost V 2 bases and J 5 bases; bases outside gene matches: 7. CDR3 bases: TGTGCCAGCAGCGTGTCCGGGACAGGGCTGACCGGGGAGCTGTTTTTT. Protein sequence: CASSVSGTGLTGELFF.

The chain links TRBV29-1 to TRBJ2-7, with 12 nucleotides matching TRBD2. Germline-derived CDR1 and CDR2 are SQVTM and ANQGSEA. The CDR3 is made up of 12 amino acids. The V segment lost 6 bases and the J segment 5 bases; nucleotides outside the gene matches: 2. The CDR3 region has the DNA TGCAGCGTGACTAGCGGGAGTCACGAGCAGTACTTC. This gives the protein CSVTSGSHEQYF.

V gene TRBV5-1 combines with J gene TRBJ1-1, with TRBD1 matching 7 bases. Trimming took 4 bases from V and 1 from J; bases not matched to a gene: 10. Germline-derived CDR1 and CDR2 are SGHRS and YFSETQ. The CDR3 consists of 16 residues. CDR3 bases: TGCGCCAGCAGCAGGGCCTCGGACAGGTGGAACACTGAAGCTTTCTTT. This gives the protein CASSRASDRWNTEAFF. Combining the CDR3 with reference TRBV5-1 and TRBJ1-1 gives the whole variable domain KAGVTQTPRYLIKTRGQQVTLSCSPISGHRSVSWYQQTPGQGLQFLFEYFSETQRNKGNFPGRFSGRQFSNSRSEMNVSTLELGDSALYLCASSRASDRWNTEAFFGQGTRLTVV.

This clone has a single count. The chain employs TRBV28 and TRBJ1-2; D not certain. Trimming removed 4 bases at V and 4 bases at J, with 13 bases between. This CDR3 is built from 14 residues. Looked up from germline, CDR1 is MDHEN and CDR2 is SYDVKM. This chain's CDR3 is CASSSLGQSYGYTF. The CDR3 coding sequence is TGTGCCAGCAGTTCACTAGGGCAGTCCTATGGCTACACCTTC.

This sequence joins TRBV11-3 and TRBJ1-1; the D gene is possibly TRBD1 (5 bases). Trimming cost V 3 bases and J 7 bases, with 12 bases left between them. From germline, CDR1 is SGHNT and CDR2 YENEEA. The CDR3 is 13 residues long. In DNA, the CDR3 is TGTGCCAGCAGCTTGGGCCCTGGACATGAAGCTTTCTTT. This codes for CASSLGPGHEAFF.

This clone was recorded a few times. Relative to the germline gene, one junction end is altered; a read error may explain this. The genes are TRBV7-2 and TRBJ1-2; no reliable D call. The CDR3 consists of 14 residues. Germline V gene data show CDR1 as SGHTA and CDR2 as FQGNSA. CDR3 nucleotides: TGTGCCAGCAGCGTAGCGGGCACAGACTATGGCTACACCTTC. It encodes CASSVAGTDYGYTF.

This clone is a singleton in its sample. The chain has TRBV7-3 and TRBJ2-3; 8 bases agree with TRBD2. V shed 5 bases, J shed 0 bases, and the junction held 13 bases outside the gene matches. CDR1 and CDR2 (germline): SGHTA, FQGTGA. The CDR3 has 18 amino acids. The DNA of the CDR3 is TGTGCCAGCAGCCCAAACAGAGCGGGAGCATGGAGCACAGATACGCAGTATTTT. Its protein product is CASSPNRAGAWSTDTQYF.

This chain uses TRBV27 with TRBJ2-1; no clear D gene. V lost 10 bases, J lost 10 bases, and 17 bases lay in between. Per germline, CDR1 MNHEY and CDR2 SMNVEV (reference sequence). There are 12 residues in the CDR3. CDR3 sequence reads: CATTFGFGEQFF. CDR3 DNA: TGTGCCACCACATTCGGGTTCGGGGAGCAGTTCTTC.

This chain links TRBV5-1 with TRBJ1-1, with no clear D. The CDR3 extends over 15 amino acids. V dropped 4 bases and J dropped 4 bases, with 17 bases sitting between them. From germline, CDR1 is SGHRS and CDR2 YFSETQ. CDR3 sequence: CASSPEAALLTEAFF. CDR3 nucleotides: TGCGCCAGCAGCCCGGAAGCGGCCTTACTCACTGAAGCTTTCTTT. Together with reference TRBV5-1 and TRBJ1-1, the CDR3 gives the full variable domain: KAGVTQTPRYLIKTRGQQVTLSCSPISGHRSVSWYQQTPGQGLQFLFEYFSETQRNKGNFPGRFSGRQFSNSRSEMNVSTLELGDSALYLCASSPEAALLTEAFFGQGTRLTVV.